This TCR beta chain originates from a study of tumor-infiltrating lymphocytes in primary liver carcinoma. As for the study in general: Through surgical resection, the patients' primary liver carcinoma was treated. Among the tumors, stages were T1-T3 N0M0 and sizes about 4 to 10 cm.

Priming with a constant-region primer yielded TCR beta cDNA from about 540 ng total RNA. Slightly modified ARM-PCR, run as three nested multiplex PCR rounds, produced the TCR beta libraries. TRBV1-TRBV30 forward and Cbeta reverse primers drove the first two approximately 11-cycle rounds. TCRdb passed the multiplex PCR reads through MiXCR, listing each CDR3 protein once. Of a few hundred thousand distinct CDR3 sequences in the sample, approximately 54% were seen once. CDR1 and CDR2 from the germline V gene are SQVTM and ANQGSEA. The CDR3 runs to 13 residues. V lost 7 bases, J lost 7 bases, and 17 bases lay in between. Out of unsorted whole blood came the blood RNA, and germline DNA was extracted as well. On this clonotype: A single base separates this from a much larger clone, so it may be a read error.

The J gene is TRBJ2-1, the V gene TRBV29-1; perhaps D is TRBD1 or TRBD2 (6 bases each). This TCR came from a woman aged 30 to 39 with primary liver carcinoma and hepatitis B virus infection. Sequenced input: peripheral blood. CDR3 loop: CSAGWGAGNEQFF. As DNA, the CDR3 is TGCAGCGCTGGCTGGGGGGCAGGTAATGAGCAGTTCTTC.